A single sample is the source of the 30 T cell receptor beta chains below, sequenced in a study of spatial heterogeneity in lung cancer. As to time point: sample taken at primary tumor resection. TCRdb reprocessed the 5' RACE reads with MiXCR, giving one entry per CDR3 protein. The repertoire has roughly 48,000 distinct CDR3 sequences, less than 5.5% of them found once; the top ten carry roughly 10%. Sample: PBMCs, taken at surgery. These TCRs come from a male donor with early-stage non-small cell lung cancer.

This clonotype was counted only a few times. CDR3 loop: CASSPRMRGGELFF. CDR3 nucleotide sequence: TGTGCCAGCAGCCCCCGGATGAGAGGCGGGGAGCTGTTTTTT. The chain is built from TRBV3-1 and TRBJ2-2; D remains ambiguous. Trimming stripped 4 bases from V and 7 bases from J, with 13 bases between. The CDR3 runs 14 residues. Per germline, CDR1 LGHDT and CDR2 YNNKEL (reference sequence).

The sample holds many counts of this clonotype. This chain joins TRBV9 and TRBJ1-4, with 11 nucleotides matching TRBD1. CDR1 is SGDLS, CDR2 YYNGEE, per germline. The trim removed 3 bases at V and 8 bases at J, leaving 3 bases unmatched. The CDR3 has 14 residues. The CDR3 protein is CASSADRGPEKLFF. CDR3 nucleotides: TGTGCCAGCAGCGCGGACAGGGGGCCAGAAAAACTGTTTTTT.

This clonotype has a count of ten or more. The CDR3 is CASSAWLDWSSGANVLTF. The CDR3 nucleotides read TGCGCCAGCAGCGCATGGTTGGACTGGAGCTCTGGGGCCAACGTCCTGACTTTC. The chain combines TRBV5-1 with TRBJ2-6; D perhaps matches TRBD2 (5 bases). This CDR3 comprises 18 residues. Germline V gene sequence: CDR1 SGHRS, CDR2 YFSETQ. Between the trimmed V and J ends, which lost 4 bases and 0 bases, there was a span of 17 bases.

The chain has TRBV11-1 and TRBJ2-1, with 14 bases lining up with TRBD2. This CDR3 spans 21 amino acids. After removal of 4 bases from V and 7 bases from J, the junction contained 21 bases not matched to a gene. Germline values: CDR1 SGHAT, CDR2 FQDESV (reference sequence). The DNA for the CDR3 is TGTGCCAGCAGCTCAAAGGGACGGGGACTAGCGGGAGAAGCGGTGGGGAATGAGCAGTTCTTC. It translates to CASSSKGRGLAGEAVGNEQFF. Drawing the rest from reference TRBV11-1 and TRBJ2-1, the complete variable domain is EAEVAQSPRYKITEKSQAVAFWCDPISGHATLYWYRQILGQGPELLVQFQDESVVDDSQLPKDRFSAERLKGVDSTLKIQPAELGDSAMYLCASSSKGRGLAGEAVGNEQFFGPGTRLTVL.

The sample holds many counts of this clonotype. J is TRBJ1-1 and V is TRBV7-2; tentatively, D is TRBD1 (5 bases). Between the trimmed V and J ends, which lost 2 bases and 0 bases, there was a span of 10 bases. Germline loops: CDR1 SGHTA, CDR2 FQGNSA. This CDR3 region has 15 residues. The CDR3 region is CASSLLRGMNTEAFF. The CDR3, as DNA: TGTGCCAGCAGCTTACTTAGGGGCATGAACACTGAAGCTTTCTTT. The full variable domain, completed using reference TRBV7-2 and TRBJ1-1, is GAGVSQSPSNKVTEKGKDVELRCDPISGHTALYWYRQSLGQGLEFLIYFQGNSAPDKSGLPSDRFSAERTGGSVSTLTIQRTQQEDSAVYLCASSLLRGMNTEAFFGQGTRLTVV.

This clonotype appeared many times. The V call is TRBV5-1, the J call TRBJ2-1; D tentatively reads TRBD1 or TRBD2 (5 bases each). This CDR3 has 15 amino acids. Germline CDR1 reads SGHRS; CDR2 reads YFSETQ. Between the trimmed V and J ends, which lost 0 bases and 0 bases, there was a span of 7 bases. The CDR3 DNA follows: TGCGCCAGCAGCTTGGAGAGGGGCTCCTACAATGAGCAGTTCTTC. Encoded protein: CASSLERGSYNEQFF. The full variable domain, completed using reference TRBV5-1 and TRBJ2-1, is KAGVTQTPRYLIKTRGQQVTLSCSPISGHRSVSWYQQTPGQGLQFLFEYFSETQRNKGNFPGRFSGRQFSNSRSEMNVSTLELGDSALYLCASSLERGSYNEQFFGPGTRLTVL.

In its sample, this clonotype was seen many times. The chain recombines TRBV28 with TRBJ1-1; weak D call: TRBD1 (6 bases). The germline V gene has CDR1 MDHEN and CDR2 SYDVKM. The germline V and J ends were trimmed by 5 bases and 6 bases, with 10 bases remaining between them. CDR3 length: 12 residues. The CDR3 DNA reads as TGTGCCAGCAGTCAGGGGCGGGCTGAAGCTTTCTTT. Amino acids: CASSQGRAEAFF.

A few counts support this clonotype. The gene calls are TRBV5-1 and TRBJ2-7; either TRBD1 or TRBD2 may fit D (6 bases each). This CDR3 has 14 residues. The germline V gene has CDR1 SGHRS and CDR2 YFSETQ. V gave up 0 bases and J gave up 1 base, with 8 bases separating them. The CDR3 nucleotides are TGCGCCAGCAGCTTGGTAGGGGGGTCCTACGAGCAGTACTTC. Residues: CASSLVGGSYEQYF.

This clonotype was observed at least ten times. The chain couples TRBV6-2 or TRBV6-3 to TRBJ2-2; D is unresolved. V was pared by 6 bases and J by 0 bases, with 5 bases between. CDR3 length: 13 residues. Per germline, CDR1 MNHEY and CDR2 SVGEGT. The CDR3 sequence is CASRTSNTGELFF. In DNA, the CDR3 is TGTGCCAGCAGGACATCGAACACCGGGGAGCTGTTTTTT.

This clonotype was detected ten times or more. This sequence joins TRBV7-2 and TRBJ2-1; maybe TRBD2 (6 bases). This CDR3 is 15 amino acids long. The germline CDR1 and CDR2 sequences are SGHTA and FQGNSA. Trimming took off 3 bases at V and 6 bases at J, with 15 bases between the two ends. The CDR3 DNA sequence: TGTGCCAGCAGCTTGGTCGGGAGAAGCTTCAATGAGCAGTTCTTC. Its protein is CASSLVGRSFNEQFF. The variable domain in full, completed from reference TRBV7-2 and TRBJ2-1, reads GAGVSQSPSNKVTEKGKDVELRCDPISGHTALYWYRQSLGQGLEFLIYFQGNSAPDKSGLPSDRFSAERTGGSVSTLTIQRTQQEDSAVYLCASSLVGRSFNEQFFGPGTRLTVL.

This clonotype was counted many times. This rearrangement joins TRBV20-1 to TRBJ1-1, with D unresolved. Trimming removed 4 bases at V and 4 bases at J, with 19 bases between. Germline CDR1 reads DFQATT; CDR2 reads SNEGSKA (reference sequence). CDR3 length: 15 amino acids. CDR3: CSANPLERTGTEAFF. As DNA, the CDR3 is TGCAGTGCTAACCCTTTAGAGCGGACGGGCACTGAAGCTTTCTTT.

In this sample, this clonotype turned up many times. CDR3 coding DNA: TGTGCCAGCAGTGAATCGGCCGGGCGGGAGGGCTACGAGCAGTACTTC. Translating it yields CASSESAGREGYEQYF. This chain joins TRBV6-1 and TRBJ2-7; 9 bases map to TRBD2. V was clipped by 2 bases and J by 3 bases; unmatched bases: 8. This CDR3 has 16 amino acids. Germline V lookup: CDR1 MNHNS, CDR2 SASEGT.

At least ten counts were recorded for this clonotype. The chain joins TRBV2 to TRBJ2-3; D is undetermined. Trimming cost V 6 bases and J 6 bases, with 7 bases left between them. Germline CDR1 reads SNHLY; CDR2 reads FYNNEI. The CDR3 covers 11 residues. CDR3: CASRVMDTQYF. DNA of the CDR3: TGTGCCAGCAGGGTAATGGATACGCAGTATTTT.

This clonotype has ten or more counts. The gene calls are TRBV11-2 and TRBJ1-1; tentatively, D is TRBD1 (5 bases). V lost 2 bases and J 4 bases, leaving 14 bases between the germline ends. CDR1 and CDR2 (germline): SGHAT, FQNNGV. The CDR3 sequence is 15 residues long. CDR3 sequence reads: CASSLTGVKGTEAFF. CDR3 bases: TGTGCCAGCAGCTTAACGGGGGTAAAGGGCACTGAAGCTTTCTTT.

A word on this clonotype: A much bigger clone sits one base away, suggesting this may be a read error. Since the CDR3 does not end with the conserved phenylalanine or tryptophan, this likely comes from a read error. This rearrangement joins TRBV7-2 to TRBJ2-5; 7 positions agree with TRBD1. V shed 6 bases, J shed 4 bases, and the junction held 8 bases outside the gene matches. The CDR3 length is 14 residues. Germline V gene sequence: CDR1 SGHTA, CDR2 FQGNSA. In nucleotides, the CDR3 is TGTGCCAGCAGAACAGGGGTGACGGGAGAGACCCAGTACTAC. Protein: CASRTGVTGETQYY.

As concerns this clonotype: A much larger clone is a single base away; this may be a read error. The chain employs TRBV6-4 and TRBJ2-7; D perhaps matches TRBD1 (5 bases). V lost 8 bases, J lost 8 bases, and 19 bases lay in between. CDR3 length: 13 residues. Looked up from germline, CDR1 is MRHNA and CDR2 is SNTAGT. In DNA form, the CDR3 reads TGTGCCAGCCTAGGCGGCTCTAAGGACAAGCAGTACTTC. This translates into CASLGGSKDKQYF.

This clonotype was observed at least ten times. CDR3 amino acids: CASHLRQRGTGELFF. The CDR3 DNA is TGTGCCTCTCACCTTCGCCAACGGGGCACCGGGGAGCTGTTTTTT. The V and J genes are TRBV12-3 or TRBV12-4 and TRBJ2-2, with D perhaps matching TRBD2 (5 bases). Trimming stripped 11 bases from V and 4 bases from J, with 20 bases between. This CDR3 comprises 15 residues.

In its sample, this clonotype was seen many times. CDR3 DNA sequence: TGTGCCAGCAGTCCCCGGGCCGATTTTTCGGATGAGCAGTTCTTC. Its protein is CASSPRADFSDEQFF. V gene TRBV27 combines with J gene TRBJ2-1; D unresolved. This CDR3 region has 15 residues. Germline CDR1 MNHEY, CDR2 SMNVEV (reference sequence). V was shortened by 5 bases and J by 8 bases, with 19 bases between the two germline ends.

This clonotype was counted only a few times. The chain couples TRBV20-1 to TRBJ1-1, with TRBD1 as a possible D gene (5 bases). The CDR3 totals 14 residues. CDR1 and CDR2 (germline): DFQATT, SNEGSKA (reference sequence). V lost 6 bases to trimming and J lost 4 bases, with 18 bases between them. The CDR3 nucleotides are TGCAGTGCAGCCAACCCAGGGTATGGCACTGAAGCTTTCTTT. It codes for CSAANPGYGTEAFF.

This clonotype was counted many times. This chain connects TRBV27 to TRBJ1-5; the D gene is possibly TRBD1 (6 bases). CDR3 length equals 15 residues. Trimming removed 5 bases at V and 2 bases at J, with 13 bases between. CDR1 and CDR2 (germline): MNHEY, SMNVEV (reference sequence). In DNA, the CDR3 is TGTGCCAGCAGTCCGGCTGGGGGCGGCAATCAGCCCCAGCATTTT. Translation: CASSPAGGGNQPQHF.

The sample holds many counts of this clonotype. The V gene is TRBV3-1, the J gene TRBJ2-3; D is unresolved. Trimming took 1 base from V and 4 from J, leaving 12 bases between them. The CDR3 contains 15 residues. Germline CDR1 is LGHDT and CDR2 is YNNKEL (reference sequence). The CDR3 DNA reads TGTGCCAGCAGCCAAGGTTTTCGACGGGCAGATACGCAGTATTTT. This sequence encodes CASSQGFRRADTQYF.

V and J are TRBV5-6 and TRBJ2-1; 7 nucleotides align to TRBD2. With V trimmed by 4 bases and J by 6 bases, 13 bases remained unmatched. The CDR3 consists of 16 residues. Germline assignment: CDR1 SGHDT and CDR2 YYEEEE. DNA for the CDR3: TGTGCCAGCAGCGACCAACCCCTCTCTAGCGGCAATGAGCAGTTCTTC. Its protein is CASSDQPLSSGNEQFF.

This clonotype appeared many times. The chain is built from TRBV6-5 and TRBJ1-1; D is uncertain. CDR1 MNHEY and CDR2 SVGAGI come from the germline V gene. The CDR3 sequence is 13 residues long. Trimming took 4 bases from V and 1 from J, leaving 7 bases between them. This chain's CDR3 is CASSFMWNTEAFF. The CDR3 DNA reads as TGTGCCAGCAGTTTTATGTGGAACACTGAAGCTTTCTTT.

This clonotype was seen at least ten times. The V gene is TRBV20-1, the J gene TRBJ2-3; 7 bases map to TRBD2. This CDR3 comprises 11 residues. Germline V gives CDR1 DFQATT, CDR2 SNEGSKA (reference sequence). DNA of the CDR3: TGCACTGGACTAGTTGTAGATACGCAGTATTTT. Translating gives CTGLVVDTQYF.

This clonotype was recorded at least ten times. V gene TRBV5-1 combines with J gene TRBJ2-5, with 8 bases aligning to TRBD1. Germline V gene lookup returns CDR1 SGHRS and CDR2 YFSETQ. V gave up 9 bases and J gave up 1 base; unmatched junction bases: 5. The CDR3 extends over 13 amino acids. This CDR3 reads CATTGQAQETQYF. The CDR3 DNA reads as TGCGCCACCACGGGACAGGCCCAAGAGACCCAGTACTTC.

The rearrangement joins TRBV4-3 to TRBJ2-2; D call uncertain. Between the trimmed V and J ends, which lost 2 bases and 7 bases, there was a span of 20 bases. Germline-derived CDR1 and CDR2 are LGHNA and YSLEER. The CDR3 has 17 amino acids. CDR3 in DNA: TGCGCCAGCAGCCAAAGGATCGCTAATCGGCCGATCGGGGAGCTGTTTTTT. Translated, it gives CASSQRIANRPIGELFF.

This clonotype was picked up a small number of times. The chain is built from TRBV20-1 and TRBJ2-7; 14 bases are shared with TRBD2. The CDR3 runs to 15 residues. The V and J ends lost 0 bases and 6 bases, in that order; junction bases with no gene match: 4. Germline CDR1 DFQATT, CDR2 SNEGSKA (reference sequence). As DNA, the CDR3 is TGCAGTGCTAGAGATGGGACTAGCGGGAGTATCGAGCAGTACTTC. It translates to CSARDGTSGSIEQYF.

Ten or more counts support this clonotype. In DNA, the CDR3 is TGTGCCAGCAGCTTAGCTCGCTCCCGCGGGACGAAACTGTTTTTT. Translation: CASSLARSRGTKLFF. This chain joins TRBV7-6 and TRBJ1-4, with a weak D call TRBD1 (5 bases). The CDR3 is made up of 15 amino acids. Germline V CDR1 and CDR2: SGHVS, FNYEAQ. The V gene lost 0 bases and the J gene lost 11 bases, with 16 bases spanning the gap.

Sample share makes this clonotype medium-sized (0.01 to 0.1%). This chain links TRBV9 with TRBJ1-5, with D possibly TRBD1 on 6 matching bases. CDR3 length equals 16 residues. V was shortened by 3 bases and J by 4 bases, with 17 bases between the two germline ends. Looked up from germline, CDR1 is SGDLS and CDR2 is YYNGEE. DNA for the CDR3: TGTGCCAGCAGCGGAGGGGGAGGTCCAGATAATCAGCCCCAGCATTTT. Translation: CASSGGGGPDNQPQHF.

The sample holds many counts of this clonotype. The chain has TRBV20-1 and TRBJ2-3, with D perhaps TRBD2 (7 bases). The V gene's germline CDR1 is DFQATT and CDR2 SNEGSKA (reference sequence). The CDR3 has 13 amino acids. V dropped 4 bases and J dropped 6 bases, with 14 bases sitting between them. CDR3 residues: CSANLGGRDTQYF. The CDR3, as DNA: TGCAGTGCTAACCTCGGGGGGCGGGATACGCAGTATTTT.